One sample yielded the 11 T cell receptor beta chains listed below, sequenced in a study of cytomegalovirus exposure and HLA in healthy donors. 13 Jbeta primers and 60 Vbeta primers were used for the PCR. Method: immunoSEQ multiplex PCR; TCRdb's copy keeps in-frame clones and lacks some. The sample has about 150,000 clones; approximately 71% are singletons. The sequenced sample was PBMCs. These receptors were taken from a woman aged 18-29 years in good health and CMV-seropositive.

The V gene is TRBV5-1, the J gene TRBJ2-7, with D possibly TRBD2 on 5 matching bases. The V end lost 0 bases, the J end lost 7 bases, and 17 bases lay between the germline ends. The CDR3 has 15 amino acids. From germline, CDR1 is SGHRS and CDR2 YFSETQ. CDR3 protein: CASSLVAINPGEQYF. Here the CDR3 DNA reads TGCGCCAGCAGCTTGGTTGCCATTAATCCGGGGGAGCAGTACTTC.

This sequence joins TRBV7-8 and TRBJ1-2; D remains ambiguous. The V and J ends lost 0 bases and 5 bases respectively, with 10 bases between them. Per germline, CDR1 SGHVS and CDR2 FQNEAQ. CDR3 length: 14 residues. The CDR3 here is CASSLAGSGYGYTF. CDR3 coding DNA: TGTGCCAGCAGCTTAGCGGGTTCGGGGTATGGCTACACCTTC. The entire variable domain, with the rest obtained from reference TRBV7-8 and TRBJ1-2, is as follows: GAGVSQSPRYKVAKRGQDVALRCDPISGHVSLFWYQQALGQGPEFLTYFQNEAQLDKSGLPSDRFFAERPEGSVSTLKIQRTQQEDSAVYLCASSLAGSGYGYTFGSGTRLTVV.

This clone has just a few counts. J is TRBJ2-5 and V is TRBV30, with D maybe TRBD1 (6 bases). The ends were cut back, 0 bases at V and 9 bases at J, with 14 bases in the middle. Germline V gives CDR1 GTSNPN, CDR2 SVGIG (reference sequence). The CDR3 runs to 13 residues. The CDR3 sequence is CAWSVKQGEAQYF. The CDR3 DNA sequence: TGTGCCTGGAGTGTGAAACAGGGTGAGGCCCAGTACTTC.

The CDR3 is CAIAAGGNNEQFF. CDR3 in DNA: TGTGCCATCGCGGCAGGCGGGAACAATGAGCAGTTCTTC. The J gene is TRBJ2-1, the V gene TRBV10-3; possibly TRBD2 for D (6 bases). Trimming took 8 bases from V and 5 from J, leaving 13 bases between them. This CDR3 region has 13 residues. Germline CDR1 ENHRY, CDR2 SYGVKD.

The J gene is TRBJ1-2, the V gene TRBV5-6; D is undetermined. Between the trimmed V and J ends, which lost 3 bases and 4 bases, there was a span of 10 bases. Germline CDR1 reads SGHDT; CDR2 reads YYEEEE. The CDR3 covers 13 residues. CDR3 loop: CASSSRRIYGYTF. CDR3 sequence (DNA): TGTGCCAGCAGCTCCCGGAGGATCTATGGCTACACCTTC.

The rearrangement links TRBV18 to TRBJ2-3, with D unresolved. The ends were cut back, 2 bases at V and 1 base at J, with 16 bases in the middle. This CDR3 has 17 residues. Germline lookup yields CDR1 KGHSH and CDR2 LQKENI. CDR3 region: CASSPTVTVERTDTQYF. CDR3 nucleotide sequence: TGTGCCAGCTCACCAACAGTAACAGTGGAACGCACAGATACGCAGTATTTT.

The rearrangement links TRBV29-1 to TRBJ1-2; D is uncertain. V lost 4 bases to trimming and J lost 2 bases, with 8 bases between them. The CDR3 sequence is 12 residues long. CDR1 and CDR2 (germline): SQVTM, ANQGSEA. The CDR3 DNA is TGCAGCGTTGTGGGAGGCAACTATGGCTACACCTTC. It translates to CSVVGGNYGYTF.

The chain joins TRBV7-2 to TRBJ1-1; possibly TRBD1 for D (6 bases). This CDR3 contains 17 residues. V dropped 1 base and J dropped 0 bases, with 15 bases sitting between them. Germline loops: CDR1 SGHTA, CDR2 FQGNSA. CDR3 amino acids: CASSLGDYRVLNTEAFF. The CDR3 bases are TGTGCCAGCAGCTTAGGAGATTACAGGGTCTTGAACACTGAAGCTTTCTTT.

J is TRBJ1-2 and V is TRBV6-5; TRBD1 matches 7 bases. Germline-derived CDR1 and CDR2 are MNHEY and SVGAGI. The V and J ends lost 5 bases and 5 bases, in that order; junction bases with no gene match: 8. The CDR3 covers 14 residues. The CDR3 nucleotides read TGTGCCAGCAGTCCGACAGGGAAGGTATATGGCTACACCTTC. Translation: CASSPTGKVYGYTF.

The rearrangement joins TRBV19 to TRBJ2-7; the match to TRBD2 covers 7 bases. Germline loops: CDR1 LNHDA, CDR2 SQIVND (reference sequence). CDR3 length: 13 amino acids. J was trimmed by 3 bases and V by 3 bases; bases with no gene match: 2. In DNA, the CDR3 is TGTGCCAGTAGTATGGGGAGGGTCTACGAGCAGTACTTC. The encoded protein is CASSMGRVYEQYF. The full variable domain, in which reference TRBV19 and TRBJ2-7 provide the parts outside the CDR3, is DGGITQSPKYLFRKEGQNVTLSCEQNLNHDAMYWYRQDPGQGLRLIYYSQIVNDFQKGDIAEGYSVSREKKESFPLTVTSAQKNPTAFYLCASSMGRVYEQYFGPGTRLTVT.

This CDR3 is CAISVQGPYNEQFF. The CDR3 nucleotides read TGTGCCATCAGTGTGCAGGGCCCCTACAATGAGCAGTTCTTC. J is TRBJ2-1 and V is TRBV10-3; a possible D gene is TRBD1 (5 bases). V gave up 4 bases and J gave up 2 bases, with 9 bases separating them. In germline, CDR1 is ENHRY, CDR2 SYGVKD. CDR3 length equals 14 residues.